This TCR beta chain derives from a study of regulatory T cells in long-lasting Graves disease. This clonotype was seen repeatedly, ten times or more. Time point denoted: newly diagnosed GD, antithyroid drugs for less than 3 months. TCR sequences were obtained from RNA taken from PBMCs. CDR1 SGHTA and CDR2 FQGNSA come from the germline V gene. V dropped 6 bases and J dropped 1; count of bases not matched to a gene: 6. This CDR3 region has 15 residues. Both iRepertoire HTBI primers and Arm-PCR of CDR3 regions were used to build the TCR beta libraries. TCRdb fed the multiplex PCR reads into MiXCR, producing one record per CDR3 protein. Among 400,000 to 500,000 distinct CDR3 sequences, approximately 16% were seen once, and the ten largest hold about 25%. The same specimen was also included in a second study, on T cells in Graves' hyperthyroidism and ophthalmopathy.

The chain carries TRBV7-2 and TRBJ2-7, with 10 bases lining up with TRBD2. The material was peripheral blood mononuclear cells (PBMCs), obtained at new diagnosis, from a patient treated with antithyroid drugs. This receptor was identified in a woman under 30 with Graves disease. As DNA, the CDR3 is TGTGCCAGCAGGGTAGGACTAGCGGATTCCTACGAGCAGTACTTC. Its protein product is CASRVGLADSYEQYF. Drawing the rest from reference TRBV7-2 and TRBJ2-7, the complete variable domain is GAGVSQSPSNKVTEKGKDVELRCDPISGHTALYWYRQSLGQGLEFLIYFQGNSAPDKSGLPSDRFSAERTGGSVSTLTIQRTQQEDSAVYLCASRVGLADSYEQYFGPGTRLTVT.